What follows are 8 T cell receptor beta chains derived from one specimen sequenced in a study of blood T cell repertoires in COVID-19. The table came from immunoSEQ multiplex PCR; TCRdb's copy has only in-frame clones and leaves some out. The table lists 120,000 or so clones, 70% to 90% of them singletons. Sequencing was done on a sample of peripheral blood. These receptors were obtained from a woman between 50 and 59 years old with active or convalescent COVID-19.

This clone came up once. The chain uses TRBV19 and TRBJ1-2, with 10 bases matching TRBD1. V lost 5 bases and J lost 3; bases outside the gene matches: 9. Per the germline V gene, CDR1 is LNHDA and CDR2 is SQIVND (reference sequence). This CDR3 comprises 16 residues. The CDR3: CASSLGQGLVYYGYTF. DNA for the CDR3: TGTGCCAGTAGTTTGGGACAGGGGCTCGTCTACTATGGCTACACCTTC.

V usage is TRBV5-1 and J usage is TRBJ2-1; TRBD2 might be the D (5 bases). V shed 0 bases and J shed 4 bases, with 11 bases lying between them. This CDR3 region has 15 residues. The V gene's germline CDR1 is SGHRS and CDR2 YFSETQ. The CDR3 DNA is TGCGCCAGCAGCTTGGCCACCGGGGTTTACAATGAGCAGTTCTTC. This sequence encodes CASSLATGVYNEQFF.

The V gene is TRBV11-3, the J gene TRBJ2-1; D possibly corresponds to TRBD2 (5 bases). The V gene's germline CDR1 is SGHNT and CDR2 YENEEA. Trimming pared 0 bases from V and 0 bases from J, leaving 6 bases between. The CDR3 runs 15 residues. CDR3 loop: CASSLEGSSYNEQFF. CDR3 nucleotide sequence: TGTGCCAGCAGCTTAGAGGGGAGCTCCTACAATGAGCAGTTCTTC.

The CDR3 region has the DNA TGTGCCAGCAGCTCCCACAAGATTAACGAGCAGTACTTC. It yields the protein CASSSHKINEQYF. The chain has TRBV5-4 and TRBJ2-7; no clear D. Trimming removed 3 bases from V and 5 bases from J, with 12 bases in between. CDR1 and CDR2 (germline): SGHNT, YYREEE (reference sequence). The CDR3 loop spans 13 amino acids.

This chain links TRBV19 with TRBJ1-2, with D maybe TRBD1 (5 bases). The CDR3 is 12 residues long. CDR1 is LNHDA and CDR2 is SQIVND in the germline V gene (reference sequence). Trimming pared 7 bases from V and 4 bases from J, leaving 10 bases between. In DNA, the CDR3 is TGTGCCAGTATCCAGGGTAGCTATGGCTACACCTTC. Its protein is CASIQGSYGYTF.

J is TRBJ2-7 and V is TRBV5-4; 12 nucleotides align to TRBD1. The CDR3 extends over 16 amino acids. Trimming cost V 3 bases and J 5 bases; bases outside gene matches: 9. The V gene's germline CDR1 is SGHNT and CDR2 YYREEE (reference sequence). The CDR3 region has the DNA TGTGCCAGCAGCTGGGGAGGGACAGGGGGCGGGCACGAGCAGTACTTC. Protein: CASSWGGTGGGHEQYF.

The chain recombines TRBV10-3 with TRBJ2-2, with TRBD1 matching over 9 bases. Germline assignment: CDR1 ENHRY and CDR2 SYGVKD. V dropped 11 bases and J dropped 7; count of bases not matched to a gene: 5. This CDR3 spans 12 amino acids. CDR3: CAYRQGVGELFF. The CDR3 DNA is TGTGCCTACCGACAGGGGGTCGGGGAGCTGTTTTTT.

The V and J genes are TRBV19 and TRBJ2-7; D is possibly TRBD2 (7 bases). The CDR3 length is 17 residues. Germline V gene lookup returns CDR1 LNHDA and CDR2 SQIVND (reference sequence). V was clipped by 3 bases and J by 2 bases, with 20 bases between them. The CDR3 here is CASSISLGGAPPYEQYF. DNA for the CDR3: TGTGCCAGTAGTATTTCTTTAGGGGGGGCCCCTCCCTACGAGCAGTACTTC.